These 22 T cell receptor beta chains came from one sample sequenced in a study of blood T cell repertoires in COVID-19. Clones were read by immunoSEQ multiplex PCR, and TCRdb kept only the in-frame ones, dropping some. The table includes roughly 150,000 clones, 65% to 85% detected once. Material: peripheral blood. These receptors came from a woman aged 80 or over with active or convalescent COVID-19.

The V gene is TRBV27, the J gene TRBJ1-2, with 7 bases that match TRBD1. The V segment lost 5 bases and the J segment 4 bases; nucleotides outside the gene matches: 16. Germline V lookup: CDR1 MNHEY, CDR2 SMNVEV (reference sequence). CDR3 length equals 17 residues. The CDR3 DNA sequence: TGTGCCAGCAGTCTAAACCCCCAAGACAGGGTTCGCTATGGCTACACCTTC. Encoded protein: CASSLNPQDRVRYGYTF.

The chain has TRBV18 and TRBJ2-7; D is possibly TRBD1 (6 bases). CDR1 is KGHSH, CDR2 LQKENI, per germline. Trimming left V 2 bases short and J 2 bases short, with 10 bases between. The CDR3 spans 14 residues. CDR3 residues: CASSPGTTAYEQYF. The CDR3 nucleotides are TGTGCCAGCTCACCAGGGACAACAGCCTACGAGCAGTACTTC. Full variable domain (rest looked up from reference TRBV18 and TRBJ2-7): NAGVMQNPRHLVRRRGQEARLRCSPMKGHSHVYWYRQLPEEGLKFMVYLQKENIIDESGMPKERFSAEFPKEGPSILRIQQVVRGDSAAYFCASSPGTTAYEQYFGPGTRLTVT.

Concerning this clone: Additional DNA sequences in this sample encode the identical CDR3. The genes are TRBV27 and TRBJ1-2; TRBD1 is a possible D gene (5 bases). The CDR3 runs 13 residues. The V gene's germline CDR1 is MNHEY and CDR2 SMNVEV (reference sequence). Deletions cut 3 bases from V and 2 bases from J, with 7 bases between. The CDR3 DNA follows: TGTGCCAGCAGTTTGACAGCGAACTATGGCTACACCTTC. Translating it yields CASSLTANYGYTF.

The V call is TRBV19, the J call TRBJ1-1; unclear D gene. CDR3 length: 14 residues. Trimming removed 9 bases at V and 0 bases at J, with 14 bases between. Germline V gives CDR1 LNHDA, CDR2 SQIVND (reference sequence). The CDR3 sequence: CASHLGGVNTEAFF. CDR3 bases: TGTGCCAGCCACCTCGGAGGAGTGAACACTGAAGCTTTCTTT.

This clone was seen a handful of times. The chain links TRBV7-2 to TRBJ2-2, with D maybe TRBD1 (6 bases). V was pared by 5 bases and J by 5 bases, with 12 bases between. CDR3 size: 14 residues. In germline, CDR1 is SGHTA, CDR2 FQGNSA. The CDR3 loop reads CASSPQRGTGELFF. For the CDR3, the DNA is TGTGCCAGCAGCCCCCAGAGGGGGACCGGGGAGCTGTTTTTT.

The J gene is TRBJ1-2, the V gene TRBV11-3; perhaps TRBD1 as D (6 bases). The germline gives CDR1 SGHNT, CDR2 YENEEA. The V end was cut by 0 bases, the J end by 8 bases, with 10 bases between. This CDR3 has 13 amino acids. The CDR3 nucleotides read TGTGCCAGCAGCTTAGAACAGGGTTGGGGCTACACCTTC. Its translation is CASSLEQGWGYTF.

This clone was detected only a few times. V gene TRBV28 combines with J gene TRBJ1-1; 9 bases are a match to TRBD1. V was clipped by 4 bases and J by 0 bases; unmatched bases: 6. This CDR3 is 16 amino acids long. Looked up from germline, CDR1 is MDHEN and CDR2 is SYDVKM. CDR3 nucleotide sequence: TGTGCCAGCAGTTCCGGGACAGGGTACCTGAACACTGAAGCTTTCTTT. This gives the protein CASSSGTGYLNTEAFF.

This chain links TRBV11-2 with TRBJ2-5; a weak D match, TRBD2 (5 bases). CDR1 is SGHAT and CDR2 is FQNNGV in the germline V gene. V gave up 3 bases and J gave up 3 bases, with 8 bases separating them. CDR3 length: 13 residues. CDR3 nucleotides: TGTGCCAGCAGCTTTTGGGGAGAAGAGACCCAGTACTTC. Protein sequence: CASSFWGEETQYF.

The rearrangement links TRBV27 to TRBJ2-3; D possibly corresponds to TRBD2 (6 bases). The CDR3 runs 13 residues. In germline, CDR1 is MNHEY, CDR2 SMNVEV (reference sequence). The germline V and J ends were trimmed by 3 bases and 3 bases, with 7 bases remaining between them. The CDR3 reads CASSFLATDTQYF. The CDR3 nucleotides read TGTGCCAGCAGTTTTCTAGCGACAGATACGCAGTATTTT.

The chain has TRBV2 and TRBJ1-4, with D possibly being TRBD1 (6 bases). Looked up from germline, CDR1 is SNHLY and CDR2 is FYNNEI. The CDR3 has 16 residues. V lost 5 bases, J lost 0 bases, and 13 bases lay in between. CDR3 loop: CASSPRGATTNEKLFF. The CDR3 bases are TGTGCCAGCAGTCCCAGGGGAGCGACAACTAATGAAAAACTGTTTTTT.

The chain combines TRBV20-1 with TRBJ1-1; weak D call: TRBD1 (5 bases). V was pared by 6 bases and J by 10 bases, with 15 bases between. Germline CDR1 reads DFQATT; CDR2 reads SNEGSKA (reference sequence). The CDR3 has 11 amino acids. CDR3 loop: CSAWGSGGAFF. The CDR3 nucleotides are TGCAGTGCATGGGGCTCCGGGGGAGCTTTCTTT.

A few counts support this clone. Relative to the germline gene, one junction end is altered; a read error may explain this. The chain couples TRBV12-3 or TRBV12-4 to TRBJ1-1, with D perhaps TRBD1 (6 bases). The CDR3 is made up of 13 amino acids. This chain's CDR3 is CASSLGGDTEAFF. CDR3 in DNA: TGTGCCAGCAGCTTAGGGGGGGACACTGAAGCTTTCTTT.

The gene calls are TRBV5-4 and TRBJ2-3; 13 nucleotides agree with TRBD2. This CDR3 has 16 amino acids. The germline CDR1 and CDR2 sequences are SGHNT and YYREEE (reference sequence). J lost 0 bases, V lost 4 bases, and 2 bases had no gene match. The CDR3 region has the DNA TGTGCCAGCAGCAAGGGACTAGCGGGGAGCACAGATACGCAGTATTTT. It encodes CASSKGLAGSTDTQYF.

V is TRBV5-6 and J is TRBJ1-3; a weak D match, TRBD1 (5 bases). Trimming took off 6 bases at V and 0 bases at J, with 16 bases between the two ends. The germline CDR1 and CDR2 sequences are SGHDT and YYEEEE. The CDR3 extends over 16 amino acids. The DNA for the CDR3 is TGTGCCAGCAATATTGGGGGGACCAGCTCTGGAAACACCATATATTTT. Translation: CASNIGGTSSGNTIYF. Filled out from reference TRBV5-6 and TRBJ1-3, the complete variable domain reads DAGVTQSPTHLIKTRGQQVTLRCSPKSGHDTVSWYQQALGQGPQFIFQYYEEEERQRGNFPDRFSGHQFPNYSSELNVNALLLGDSALYLCASNIGGTSSGNTIYFGEGSWLTVV.

The chain joins TRBV30 to TRBJ2-2; TRBD1 matches 7 bases. The V and J ends lost 1 base and 1 base, in that order; junction bases with no gene match: 3. The V gene's germline CDR1 is GTSNPN and CDR2 SVGIG (reference sequence). The length of the CDR3 is 15 residues. CDR3 region: CAWSDWDRNTGELFF. The CDR3 coding sequence is TGTGCCTGGAGTGACTGGGACAGGAACACCGGGGAGCTGTTTTTT.

Notes on this clone: One end of the junction fails to match germline, which may point to a read error. The chain has TRBV18 and TRBJ1-2; weak D call: TRBD1 (6 bases). The germline V gene encodes CDR1 KGHSH and CDR2 LQKENI. This CDR3 region has 16 residues. This CDR3 reads CASTPSEAKGGYGYTF. CDR3 nucleotide sequence: TGTGCCAGCACACCCTCGGAGGCCAAAGGGGGCTATGGCTACACCTTC. Filled out from reference TRBV18 and TRBJ1-2, the complete variable domain reads NAGVMQNPRHLVRRRGQEARLRCSPMKGHSHVYWYRQLPEEGLKFMVYLQKENIIDESGMPKERFSAEFPKEGPSILRIQQVVRGDSAAYFCASTPSEAKGGYGYTFGSGTRLTVV.

The CDR3 loop reads CASSQDAKGSSYGYTF. In nucleotides, the CDR3 is TGCGCCAGCAGCCAAGATGCCAAGGGGTCTTCCTATGGCTACACCTTC. The chain has TRBV4-3 and TRBJ1-2; maybe TRBD1 (5 bases). The CDR3 totals 16 residues. CDR1 and CDR2 (germline): LGHNA, YSLEER. V was cut by 0 bases and J by 4 bases, with 15 bases left in between.

This chain links TRBV3-1 (or the pseudogene TRBV3-2) with TRBJ1-1; D remains ambiguous. V was shortened by 0 bases and J by 4 bases, with 21 bases between the two germline ends. Germline V gives CDR1 LGHDT, CDR2 YNNKEL (reference sequence). The CDR3 totals 18 residues. The CDR3: CASSQERSGISGATEAFF. The CDR3 coding sequence is TGTGCCAGCAGCCAAGAGAGGTCGGGGATCTCGGGAGCCACTGAAGCTTTCTTT.

The chain joins TRBV27 to TRBJ1-1; no firm D call. V was cut by 3 bases and J by 3 bases, with 11 bases left in between. CDR1 and CDR2 from the germline V gene are MNHEY and SMNVEV (reference sequence). CDR3 length: 14 residues. The CDR3 is CASSLEERDTEAFF. CDR3 bases: TGTGCCAGCAGTTTGGAGGAAAGGGACACTGAAGCTTTCTTT.

The CDR3 loop reads CASSPVRGETQYF. CDR3 bases: TGTGCCAGCAGCCCCGTGCGGGGAGAGACCCAGTACTTC. V is TRBV12-3 or TRBV12-4 and J is TRBJ2-5, with a possible D match to TRBD2 (6 bases). Trimming took 6 bases from V and 4 from J, leaving 12 bases between them. The CDR3 sequence is 13 residues long.

This chain joins TRBV5-1 and TRBJ1-5; TRBD1 might be the D (5 bases). Trimming removed 0 bases at V and 3 bases at J, with 10 bases between. The V gene's germline CDR1 is SGHRS and CDR2 YFSETQ. The CDR3 is 15 amino acids. In nucleotides, the CDR3 is TGCGCCAGCAGCTTGGGGGGGACTGACAATCAGCCCCAGCATTTT. This codes for CASSLGGTDNQPQHF.

The chain joins TRBV6-2 or TRBV6-3 to TRBJ2-7; 11 bases agree with TRBD2. Germline assignment: CDR1 MNHEY and CDR2 SVGEGT. This CDR3 has 15 residues. V shed 6 bases, J shed 2 bases, and the junction held 6 bases outside the gene matches. CDR3 in amino acids: CASSLLAGATYEQYF. The CDR3 region has the DNA TGTGCCAGCAGCTTACTAGCGGGGGCCACCTACGAGCAGTACTTC.